The source of this TCR beta chain is a study of blood T cell repertoires in COVID-19. V shed 6 bases, J shed 11 bases, and the junction held 6 bases outside the gene matches. Germline CDR1 MNHEY, CDR2 SVGAGI. The length of the CDR3 is 12 residues. This clone has only one observation. In the original analysis: Reference gene primer amplification yielded estimated nucleated cell counts. The table came from immunoSEQ multiplex PCR; TCRdb's copy has only in-frame clones and leaves some out. Clone size and V and J calls were adopted from that table, with D and trimming inferred from the DNA. Counted here are fewer than 250,000 clones, approximately 86% occurring once; the ten biggest clones make up 3% to 4%.

This chain joins TRBV6-5 and TRBJ1-5; TRBD1 agrees at 8 bases. The TCR sequence derives from a woman in her forties with acute COVID-19. Material for sequencing was PBMCs or T cells enriched from blood (not recorded which). CDR3 region: CASSDRGRSQHF. CDR3 in DNA: TGTGCCAGCAGCGACAGGGGAAGGTCCCAGCATTTT.